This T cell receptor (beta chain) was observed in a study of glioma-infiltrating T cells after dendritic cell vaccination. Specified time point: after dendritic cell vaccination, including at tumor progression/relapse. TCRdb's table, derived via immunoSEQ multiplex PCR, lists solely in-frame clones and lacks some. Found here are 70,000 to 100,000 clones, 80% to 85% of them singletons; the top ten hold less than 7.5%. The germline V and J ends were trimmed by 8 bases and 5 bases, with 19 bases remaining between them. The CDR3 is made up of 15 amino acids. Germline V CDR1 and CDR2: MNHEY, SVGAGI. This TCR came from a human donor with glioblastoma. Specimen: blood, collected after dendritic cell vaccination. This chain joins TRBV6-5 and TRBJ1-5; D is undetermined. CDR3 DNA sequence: TGTGCCAGCGGCCCGAAGTTGTTAGCTTATCAGCCCCAGCATTTT. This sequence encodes CASGPKLLAYQPQHF.